The 23 T cell receptor beta chains below come from one sample, sequenced in a study of blood T cells in healthy people across ages. A second roughly 7 to 11 cycle PCR used barcoded and J-beta primers. TCRdb used MiXCR to reprocess the 5' RACE reads, holding one entry per CDR3 protein. The sample has about 720,000 distinct CDR3 sequences; 22% are singletons. Sequenced: blood. The source of these receptors is a man aged 70-80 years in good health.

The chain carries TRBV28 and TRBJ2-3; D is possibly TRBD2 (5 bases). The V gene lost 5 bases and the J gene lost 4 bases, with 13 bases spanning the gap. In germline, CDR1 is MDHEN, CDR2 SYDVKM. The CDR3 extends over 14 amino acids. In DNA form, the CDR3 reads TGTGCCAGCAGTCGGACTTTAAGCGCAGATACGCAGTATTTT. It specifies CASSRTLSADTQYF.

V usage is TRBV3-1 and J usage is TRBJ1-2; D unresolved. The CDR3 contains 13 residues. Trimming removed 4 bases from V and 8 bases from J, with 14 bases in between. From germline, CDR1 is LGHDT and CDR2 YNNKEL (reference sequence). CDR3 amino acids: CASSLGVERGYTF. DNA of the CDR3: TGTGCCAGCAGCCTCGGGGTAGAGAGAGGCTACACCTTC.

The chain combines TRBV5-1 with TRBJ2-5, with D possibly matching TRBD1 (6 bases). Trimming took off 0 bases at V and 5 bases at J, with 14 bases between the two ends. The CDR3 is 15 amino acids. The germline gives CDR1 SGHRS, CDR2 YFSETQ. The CDR3 protein is CASSLAQGKGETQYF. Here the CDR3 DNA reads TGCGCCAGCAGCTTGGCTCAGGGGAAAGGCGAGACCCAGTACTTC.

The V call is TRBV12-3 or TRBV12-4, the J call TRBJ2-3; 13 bases are a match to TRBD2. The CDR3 sequence is 16 residues long. The ends lost 4 bases at V and 4 bases at J; junction bases unmatched: 5. CDR3 region: CASSYGTSGTPDTQYF. As DNA, the CDR3 is TGTGCCAGCAGTTACGGGACTAGCGGGACTCCAGATACGCAGTATTTT.

This clonotype was seen many times. The CDR3, as DNA: TGTGCCAGCAGTTTGGGTTTTGGCTCCTACGAGCAGTACTTC. Its translation: CASSLGFGSYEQYF. The chain links TRBV28 to TRBJ2-7; D gene unclear. V lost 3 bases and J 0 bases, leaving 9 bases between the germline ends. CDR1 is MDHEN, CDR2 SYDVKM, per germline. This CDR3 is built from 14 residues. Supplemented by reference TRBV28 and TRBJ2-7, the full variable domain reads DVKVTQSSRYLVKRTGEKVFLECVQDMDHENMFWYRQDPGLGLRLIYFSYDVKMKEKGDIPEGYSVSREKKERFSLILESASTNQTSMYLCASSLGFGSYEQYFGPGTRLTVT.

V is TRBV6-1 and J is TRBJ2-1, with a possible D match to TRBD1 (6 bases). Germline CDR1 reads MNHNS; CDR2 reads SASEGT. This CDR3 has 15 amino acids. Trimming cost V 4 bases and J 2 bases, with 12 bases left between them. The CDR3 DNA sequence: TGTGCCAGCAGTGTTCAGGGGATCGCCTACAATGAGCAGTTCTTC. This gives the protein CASSVQGIAYNEQFF.

This clonotype has only a few counts. The J gene is TRBJ2-7, the V gene TRBV7-6; D may be TRBD1 (5 bases). CDR1 is SGHVS and CDR2 is FNYEAQ in the germline V gene. The ends were cut back, 6 bases at V and 4 bases at J, with 13 bases in the middle. This CDR3 is 13 amino acids long. The CDR3 bases are TGTGCCAGCAGTTCACAGGACGGATACGAGCAGTACTTC. Protein: CASSSQDGYEQYF.

The chain carries TRBV30 and TRBJ1-1; D is undetermined. CDR3 length: 15 amino acids. CDR1 GTSNPN and CDR2 SVGIG come from the germline V gene (reference sequence). V lost 3 bases to trimming and J lost 5 bases, with 19 bases between them. The CDR3 sequence: CAWSPPVAEGTEAFF. The CDR3, as DNA: TGTGCCTGGAGCCCACCTGTGGCAGAAGGAACTGAAGCTTTCTTT.

There are a few counts of this clonotype. The chain couples TRBV10-3 to TRBJ2-7; perhaps TRBD2 as D (6 bases). V lost 6 bases to trimming and J lost 0 bases, with 12 bases between them. The CDR3 has 14 residues. The germline CDR1 and CDR2 sequences are ENHRY and SYGVKD. CDR3 DNA: TGTGCCATCAGATCACGGGGGAACTCCTACGAGCAGTACTTC. This translates into CAIRSRGNSYEQYF.

The rearrangement links TRBV20-1 to TRBJ1-2, with 10 bases identical to TRBD1. CDR3 length: 16 amino acids. Germline CDR1 is DFQATT and CDR2 is SNEGSKA (reference sequence). Trimming cost V 6 bases and J 7 bases; bases outside gene matches: 17. This CDR3 reads CSANDRGRAVIGGYTF. In nucleotides, the CDR3 is TGCAGTGCAAATGACAGGGGGCGGGCAGTTATTGGTGGCTACACCTTC.

The chain combines TRBV19 with TRBJ1-1; the match to TRBD1 covers 9 bases. V was clipped by 1 base and J by 3 bases; unmatched bases: 3. The CDR3 sequence is 15 residues long. CDR1 is LNHDA, CDR2 SQIVND, per germline (reference sequence). CDR3 bases: TGTGCCAGTAGTATAGGGACAGGGGCCGACACTGAAGCTTTCTTT. Amino acids: CASSIGTGADTEAFF.

This clonotype has more than one count but fewer than ten. The chain's CDR3 is CASSLYQGAKNIQYF. DNA for the CDR3: TGCGCCAGCAGCTTGTATCAGGGAGCCAAAAACATTCAGTACTTC. The chain recombines TRBV5-1 with TRBJ2-4, with D possibly being TRBD1 (5 bases). With 1 base removed from V and 0 bases from J, the gap between germline ends came to 8 bases. This CDR3 comprises 15 residues. The V gene's germline CDR1 is SGHRS and CDR2 YFSETQ.

Concerning this clonotype: The junction departs from germline at one end; a sequencing error may be responsible. The chain uses TRBV28 and TRBJ2-6; tentatively, D is TRBD1 or TRBD2 (5 bases each). The CDR3 consists of 14 residues. CDR1 is MDHEN and CDR2 is SYDVKM in the germline V gene. CDR3 nucleotides: TGTGCCAGCAGGCTAAGCTCCGGGGCCAACGCCCTGACTTTC. Translation gives CASRLSSGANALTF. Filled out from reference TRBV28 and TRBJ2-6, the complete variable domain reads DVKVTQSSRYLVKRTGEKVFLECVQDMDHENMFWYRQDPGLGLRLIYFSYDVKMKEKGDIPEGYSVSREKKERFSLILESASTNQTSMYLCASRLSSGANALTFGAGSRLTVL.

This sequence joins TRBV6-2 or TRBV6-3 and TRBJ2-3; D tentatively reads TRBD1 or TRBD2 (6 bases each). V was cut by 7 bases and J by 7 bases, with 21 bases left in between. This CDR3 contains 15 residues. Germline loops: CDR1 MNHEY, CDR2 SVGEGT. The CDR3 reads CASIPDQGGRNTQYF. CDR3 DNA: TGTGCCAGCATTCCGGATCAAGGGGGGCGCAATACGCAGTATTTT.

This clonotype has just a few counts. The rearrangement uses TRBV6-1 and TRBJ2-3; D is possibly TRBD1 or TRBD2 (5 bases each). The CDR3 loop spans 14 amino acids. Germline V lookup: CDR1 MNHNS, CDR2 SASEGT. The CDR3 is CAIWGFSSTDTQYF. The CDR3 bases are TGTGCGATATGGGGGTTCTCTAGCACAGATACGCAGTATTTT.

With respect to this clonotype: Germline and junction disagree at one end, which may indicate a read error. The chain couples TRBV29-1 to TRBJ2-2, with D possibly TRBD2 on 5 matching bases. CDR3 size: 13 residues. Germline CDR1 is SQVTM and CDR2 is ANQGSEA. As DNA, the CDR3 is TGCAGCGTTGGGCCTATCTCCACCGGGGAGCTCTTTTTT. It yields the protein CSVGPISTGELFF.

V usage is TRBV6-1 and J usage is TRBJ1-2; TRBD1 agrees at 9 bases. CDR3 length: 13 residues. Germline assignment: CDR1 MNHNS and CDR2 SASEGT. V shed 6 bases and J 8 bases; nucleotides not matched to a gene: 7. CDR3 DNA: TGTGCCAGCAGGCGGGACAGGGAAGACGGCTACACCTTC. Its protein is CASRRDREDGYTF.

Only a few counts were recorded for this clonotype. The chain links TRBV6-5 to TRBJ2-5; 11 positions agree with TRBD1. Trimming at V came to 5 bases and at J to 5 bases, leaving 7 bases not matched to a gene. Germline V CDR1 and CDR2: MNHEY, SVGAGI. The length of the CDR3 is 15 residues. The CDR3 here is CASSLGTGGDETQYF. DNA for the CDR3: TGTGCCAGCAGTCTCGGGACAGGGGGGGACGAGACCCAGTACTTC.

This clonotype has a handful of counts. The CDR3 is CASSERSGGNTGELFF. In DNA, the CDR3 is TGTGCCAGCAGTGAAAGAAGCGGGGGGAACACCGGGGAGCTGTTTTTT. This sequence joins TRBV2 and TRBJ2-2; 8 nucleotides line up with TRBD2. Germline assignment: CDR1 SNHLY and CDR2 FYNNEI. CDR3 length: 16 amino acids. The trim removed 2 bases at V and 1 base at J, leaving 3 bases unmatched.

This clonotype was observed a handful of times. The V gene is TRBV7-2, the J gene TRBJ2-4; 9 bases fit TRBD2. V trimming: 2 bases; J trimming: 11 bases; junction bases outside the gene matches: 13. Germline V gives CDR1 SGHTA, CDR2 FQGNSA. The CDR3 loop spans 16 amino acids. The CDR3 sequence: CASSLRAASGRSLQYF. The CDR3 DNA reads TGTGCCAGCAGCTTACGGGCGGCCAGCGGGAGGTCTCTTCAGTACTTC.

About this clonotype itself: The germline gene is not matched at one end of the junction; a read error may be the cause. The chain is built from TRBV6-5 and TRBJ2-1, with 8 bases lining up with TRBD2. The CDR3 consists of 15 residues. Germline lookup yields CDR1 MNHEY and CDR2 SVGAGI. The CDR3, as DNA: TGTGCCAGCAGTTACGATGGCGGGAGGAACAATGTGCAGTTCTTC. Translating it yields CASSYDGGRNNVQFF.

This clonotype was seen more than once but under ten times. The V and J genes are TRBV7-9 and TRBJ2-1; 10 positions match TRBD1. Germline CDR1 is SEHNR and CDR2 is FQNEAQ (reference sequence). The CDR3 length is 18 residues. The ends lost 1 base at V and 6 bases at J; junction bases unmatched: 12. The CDR3 sequence: CASSLGLTGGPYGNEQFF. The DNA of the CDR3 is TGTGCCAGCAGCTTAGGACTGACAGGGGGCCCATATGGCAATGAGCAGTTCTTC.

This clonotype was detected a few times. The chain uses TRBV5-1 and TRBJ2-4; D ambiguous. The germline CDR1 and CDR2 sequences are SGHRS and YFSETQ. Deletions cut 0 bases from V and 5 bases from J, with 9 bases between. The CDR3 runs 14 residues. The CDR3 loop is CASSLANQENIQYF. The CDR3 DNA follows: TGCGCCAGCAGCTTGGCCAACCAAGAAAACATTCAGTACTTC.